The rows below give T cell receptor beta chains drawn from one sample of a study of shared clonotypes between healthy human individuals. The table came from immunoSEQ multiplex PCR; TCRdb's copy has only in-frame clones and leaves some out. In the table there are a few million clones, approximately 94% of which are singletons. Sequencing was performed on naive CD4+ T cells sorted from blood. These TCRs come from a man younger than 30 in good health. Each CDR3 is given with its conserved first and last residue. The D gene is left open where the match is weak. Clone size is shown for a subset of rows, as once, few, many or a class of expanded clone.

.	TRBV14	.	TRBJ1-1	TGTGCCAGCAGCCAAGGGATCCCGACAGGACCGAACACTGAAGCTTTCTTT	CASSQGIPTGPNTEAFF
TRBD2	TRBV6-6	.	TRBJ2-7	TGTGCCACCCAGGAAGCGGGAGGGTTCGAGCAGTACTTC	CATQEAGGFEQYF
.	TRBV5-1	.	TRBJ2-5	TGCGCCAGCACTCTAGGGTCTGGGGAGACCCAGTACTTC	CASTLGSGETQYF
.	TRBV7-9	once	TRBJ2-7	TGTGCCAGCAGCTTAGGACAGGCAGTCCACGAGCAGTACTTC	CASSLGQAVHEQYF
.	TRBV6-1	.	TRBJ2-3	TGTGCCAGCAGTGAAGGGATACAGGCTAGCACAGATACGCAGTATTTT	CASSEGIQASTDTQYF
TRBD1	TRBV19	.	TRBJ2-5	TGTGCCAGTAGGAAGGGGGCCGCGGAGACCCAGTACTTC	CASRKGAAETQYF
.	TRBV27	.	TRBJ1-4	TGTGCCAGCAGTTTATCGGGGCAGCCGGAAAAACTGTTTTTT	CASSLSGQPEKLFF
.	TRBV5-6	.	TRBJ1-2	TGTGCCAGCAGAGCCCGGACAGATAATGGCTACACCTTC	CASRARTDNGYTF
.	TRBV2	.	TRBJ2-7	TGTGCCAGCAGGGAAGGGGGAGACGAGCAGTACTTC	CASREGGDEQYF
.	TRBV19	.	TRBJ2-4	TGTGCCAGTAGTATTCCCGGGAACATTCAGTACTTC	CASSIPGNIQYF
.	TRBV5-6	once	TRBJ2-3	TGTGCCAGCAGTTTGGGCCGGGGAGATACGCAGTATTTT	CASSLGRGDTQYF
.	TRBV9	once	TRBJ2-2	TGTGCCAGCAGCGTACTCGGAGGGGAGCTGTTTTTT	CASSVLGGELFF
.	TRBV18	.	TRBJ1-4	TGTGCCAGCTCACCACTGGGGCCAGGTTATAATGAAAAACTGTTTTTT	CASSPLGPGYNEKLFF
TRBD2	TRBV7-2	.	TRBJ2-7	TGTGCCAGCAACAAGCGGGGAGCGGGAGGGTCCTACGAGCAGTACTTC	CASNKRGAGGSYEQYF
.	TRBV18	.	TRBJ1-6	TGTGCCAGCTCACCCGACCAATATAATTCACCCCTCCACTTT	CASSPDQYNSPLHF
.	TRBV27	.	TRBJ1-2	TGTGCCAGCAGTTTATCCCTTGGCCCAGGCATGGGCTACACCTTC	CASSLSLGPGMGYTF
.	TRBV9	.	TRBJ2-6	TGTGCCAGCAGCCCCACCCCCTCGGGTGCCGGGGCCAACGTCCTGACTTTC	CASSPTPSGAGANVLTF
TRBD2	TRBV19	.	TRBJ2-5	TGTGCCAGTAGTATCCGGGCGGGAGGCCAAGAGACCCAGTACTTC	CASSIRAGGQETQYF
.	TRBV2	.	TRBJ2-7	TGTGCCAGCAGTGGGACCCGGGTTGGTGAGCAGTACTTC	CASSGTRVGEQYF
TRBD1	TRBV4-1	.	TRBJ2-1	TGCGCCAGCAGCCATTCGGGACAGGGTAGAGTCAATGAGCAGTTCTTC	CASSHSGQGRVNEQFF
.	TRBV25-1	.	TRBJ2-1	TGTGCCAGCAGCCCTCAGGGGTACAATGAGCAGTTCTTC	CASSPQGYNEQFF
TRBD1	TRBV5-8	.	TRBJ1-6	TGTGCCAGCAGCTACGGACAGGGTTCACCCCTCCACTTT	CASSYGQGSPLHF
.	TRBV19	.	TRBJ1-5	TGTGCCAGCAGGACCTGGGACAATCAGCCCCAGCATTTT	CASRTWDNQPQHF
.	TRBV6-1	.	TRBJ1-5	TGTGCCAGCTGGAGACAGGTGAATAGCAATCAGCCCCAGCATTTT	CASWRQVNSNQPQHF
TRBD2	TRBV25-1	.	TRBJ2-3	TGTGCCAGCAGTGAATTACTAGCGGGAGTAACAGATACGCAGTATTTT	CASSELLAGVTDTQYF
.	TRBV4-2	.	TRBJ2-6	TGTGCCAGCAGCCAAGATCTGCCCAGGGGTAAGGGTGAGGCCAACGTCCTGACTTTC	CASSQDLPRGKGEANVLTF
.	TRBV7-3	once	TRBJ1-1	TGTGCCAGCAGCTTATGGGAGGGCACTGAAGCTTTCTTT	CASSLWEGTEAFF
.	TRBV28	.	TRBJ2-3	TGTGCCAGCAGCGTGGACTCCCCAGATACGCAGTATTTT	CASSVDSPDTQYF
.	TRBV18	.	TRBJ1-2	TGTGCCAGCTCACCAGAGGCAGGGGCCTATGGCTACACCTTC	CASSPEAGAYGYTF
.	TRBV5-4	.	TRBJ1-1	TGTGCCAGCAGCTTGGGGGCAAACACTGAAGCTTTCTTT	CASSLGANTEAFF
.	TRBV7-9	.	TRBJ2-5	TGTGCCAGCAGCTTAGGGAGGGGTGAGACCCAGTACTTC	CASSLGRGETQYF
.	TRBV7-2	.	TRBJ1-1	TGTGCCAGCAGCTCCGGGAGAAACACTGAAGCTTTCTTT	CASSSGRNTEAFF
TRBD2	TRBV13	.	TRBJ2-3	TGTGCCAGCAGCTACCGGGGGGCTAGCGGGGTCGGAGATACGCAGTATTTT	CASSYRGASGVGDTQYF
.	TRBV6-5	.	TRBJ2-3	TGTGCCAGCAGTTACTCGGGGAACGTGGCAGATACGCAGTATTTT	CASSYSGNVADTQYF
.	TRBV5-4	.	TRBJ1-1	TGTGCCAGCAGCTTGGACAGATTTAACACTGAAGCTTTCTTT	CASSLDRFNTEAFF
.	TRBV12-5	once	TRBJ2-2	TGTGCTAGTGGTTTGGTACTAGGGGGTCGGTACACCGGGGAGCTGTTTTTT	CASGLVLGGRYTGELFF
TRBD1	TRBV5-1	.	TRBJ2-5	TGCGCCAGCAGCATCGGGGCGACAGGGATGGAGACCCAGTACTTC	CASSIGATGMETQYF
TRBD1	TRBV30	.	TRBJ2-3	TGTGCCTGGAGTAGACAGGGGGCCGCAGATACGCAGTATTTT	CAWSRQGAADTQYF
.	TRBV5-1	.	TRBJ2-3	TGCGCCAGCAGCTTGGAACGTAGTTCGGATACGCAGTATTTT	CASSLERSSDTQYF
.	TRBV10-3	.	TRBJ1-1	TGTGCCATCAGTGGAGGGTTCACTGAAGCTTTCTTT	CAISGGFTEAFF
TRBD1	TRBV7-9	.	TRBJ1-1	TGTGCCAGCAGCTTAAGGACAGGGGCGGGTACTGAAGCTTTCTTT	CASSLRTGAGTEAFF
.	TRBV5-1	.	TRBJ1-6	TGCGCCAGCAGCTTGGAGGCTGGCAATTCACCCCTCCACTTT	CASSLEAGNSPLHF
.	TRBV7-9	.	TRBJ2-2	TGTGCCAGCATCGTACAGGGTCTGACGAACACCGGGGAGCTGTTTTTT	CASIVQGLTNTGELFF
.	TRBV11-2	.	TRBJ2-6	TGTGCCAGCAGCTTGGAGGGGCGAGGGGCCAACGTCCTGACTTTC	CASSLEGRGANVLTF